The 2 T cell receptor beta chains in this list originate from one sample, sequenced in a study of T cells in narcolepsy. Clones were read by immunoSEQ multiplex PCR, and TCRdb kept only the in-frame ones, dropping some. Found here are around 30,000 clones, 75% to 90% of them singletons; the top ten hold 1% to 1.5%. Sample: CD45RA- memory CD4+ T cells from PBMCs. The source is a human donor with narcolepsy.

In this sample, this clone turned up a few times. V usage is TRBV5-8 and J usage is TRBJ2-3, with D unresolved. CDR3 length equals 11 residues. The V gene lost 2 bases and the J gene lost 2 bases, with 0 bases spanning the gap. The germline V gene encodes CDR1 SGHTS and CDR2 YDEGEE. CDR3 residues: CASSFTDTQYF. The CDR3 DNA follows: TGTGCCAGCAGCTTCACAGATACGCAGTATTTT.

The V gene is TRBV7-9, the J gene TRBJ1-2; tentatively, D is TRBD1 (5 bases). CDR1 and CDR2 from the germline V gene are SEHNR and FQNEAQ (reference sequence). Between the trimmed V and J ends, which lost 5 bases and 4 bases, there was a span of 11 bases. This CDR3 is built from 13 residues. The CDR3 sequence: CASSGGGPYGYTF. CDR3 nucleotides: TGTGCCAGCAGCGGGGGTGGCCCCTATGGCTACACCTTC.